The 28 T cell receptor beta chains listed next were all sequenced from one sample in a study of control samples from healthy donors and cancer patients. Here immunoSEQ multiplex PCR was the method, and the copy in TCRdb shows in-frame clones only, minus some. Among 150,000 to 200,000 clones, around nine tenths were seen once, and the ten largest hold roughly 5.3%. The source material was blood. The source is a young woman in good health.

The V call is TRBV23-1, the J call TRBJ2-7; D gene ambiguous. TRBV23-1 is an ORF for which the function is uncertain. V was shortened by 7 bases and J by 1 base, with 14 bases between the two germline ends. CDR3 size: 14 residues. The chain's CDR3 is CASTPGPFSYEQYV. CDR3 nucleotide sequence: TGCGCCAGCACTCCCGGGCCTTTTTCCTACGAGCAGTACGTC.

The J gene is TRBJ1-6, the V gene TRBV9; 7 bases line up with TRBD1. V dropped 0 bases and J dropped 9; count of bases not matched to a gene: 6. The length of the CDR3 is 15 residues. Germline V gene data show CDR1 as SGDLS and CDR2 as YYNGEE. CDR3: CASSVEETGRSPLHF. CDR3 DNA: TGTGCCAGCAGCGTAGAAGAGACAGGGCGTTCACCCCTCCACTTT.

The chain is built from TRBV3-1 (or the pseudogene TRBV3-2) and TRBJ2-1; D is undetermined. The CDR3 is 15 amino acids. Germline V gives CDR1 LGHDT, CDR2 YNNKEL (reference sequence). Trimming left V 1 base short and J 8 bases short, with 15 bases between. In nucleotides, the CDR3 is TGTGCCAGCAGCCAAGTCGGGTCAGGCTGGGATGAGCAGTTCTTC. This gives the protein CASSQVGSGWDEQFF.

V gene TRBV5-1 combines with J gene TRBJ2-3; TRBD2 aligns across 14 bases. The germline CDR1 and CDR2 sequences are SGHRS and YFSETQ. The CDR3 spans 20 residues. The trim removed 4 bases at V and 2 bases at J, leaving 15 bases unmatched. The CDR3 region has the DNA TGCGCCAGCAGCAGCCCCGGGACTAGCGGGAGTCTCCTCTTCACAGATACGCAGTATTTT. Amino acid sequence: CASSSPGTSGSLLFTDTQYF.

This CDR3 reads CASSFTGGNYGYTF. CDR3 bases: TGCGCCAGCAGCTTTACAGGGGGTAACTATGGCTACACCTTC. The genes are TRBV5-1 and TRBJ1-2, with 8 bases matching TRBD1. Germline CDR1 and CDR2: SGHRS and YFSETQ. CDR3 length: 14 residues. J lost 1 base, V lost 2 bases, and 1 base had no gene match.

The gene calls are TRBV5-1 and TRBJ2-1, with no clear D. The germline CDR1 and CDR2 sequences are SGHRS and YFSETQ. V was shortened by 4 bases and J by 5 bases, with 13 bases between the two germline ends. This CDR3 spans 14 amino acids. In DNA form, the CDR3 reads TGCGCCAGCAGCCGGCAATCAGAAAACAATGAGCAGTTCTTC. It codes for CASSRQSENNEQFF.

This sequence joins TRBV27 and TRBJ2-1; possible D gene TRBD1, 5 bases. The CDR3 extends over 12 amino acids. CDR1 is MNHEY, CDR2 SMNVEV, per germline (reference sequence). The V end was cut by 11 bases, the J end by 1 base, with 9 bases between. The CDR3 is CASRGSYNEQFF. The CDR3 DNA is TGTGCCTCAAGGGGATCCTACAATGAGCAGTTCTTC.

The chain uses TRBV6-5 and TRBJ1-4; D is undetermined. Germline values: CDR1 MNHEY, CDR2 SVGAGI. With 7 bases removed from V and 5 bases from J, the gap between germline ends came to 11 bases. CDR3 length equals 13 residues. The CDR3 sequence is CASNGGKNEKLFF. The CDR3 DNA follows: TGTGCCAGCAACGGCGGGAAGAATGAAAAACTGTTTTTT.

V and J are TRBV5-4 and TRBJ1-6, with D uncertain. This CDR3 comprises 16 residues. Germline CDR1 is SGHNT and CDR2 is YYREEE (reference sequence). Trimming left V 5 bases short and J 4 bases short, with 16 bases between. CDR3: CASRNPQRGYNSPLHF. The CDR3 DNA is TGTGCCAGCAGGAACCCCCAACGGGGATATAATTCACCCCTCCACTTT. The full variable domain, its missing parts supplied by reference TRBV5-4 and TRBJ1-6, is ETGVTQSPTHLIKTRGQQVTLRCSSQSGHNTVSWYQQALGQGPQFIFQYYREEENGRGNFPPRFSGLQFPNYSSELNVNALELDDSALYLCASRNPQRGYNSPLHFGNGTRLTVT.

The chain combines TRBV5-5 with TRBJ2-3; D is unclear. The germline V gene has CDR1 SGHKS and CDR2 YYEKEE (reference sequence). Trimming stripped 5 bases from V and 4 bases from J, with 20 bases between. This CDR3 is built from 16 residues. CDR3: CASSKAPLVGADTQYF. The CDR3 coding sequence is TGTGCCAGCAGTAAAGCACCCCTCGTTGGGGCAGATACGCAGTATTTT.

This chain connects TRBV6-1 to TRBJ2-2; 7 nucleotides match TRBD1. The CDR3 runs 15 residues. V gave up 3 bases and J gave up 4 bases; unmatched junction bases: 5. Germline-derived CDR1 and CDR2 are MNHNS and SASEGT. For the CDR3, the DNA is TGTGCCAGCAGTGAGGGACAGAGGCGCACCGGGGAGCTGTTTTTT. Translating gives CASSEGQRRTGELFF.

The chain recombines TRBV21-1 with TRBJ1-5; TRBD1 reflects the table's D call only, with no check against the DNA. TRBV21-1 is recorded as a pseudogene. CDR3 size: 22 residues. CDR3 bases: TGTGCCAGCAGCAAAGCAAGGGCCCGGGACAGGGGCGAGGTGAAGCGCAATCAGCCCCAGCATTTT. It specifies CASSKARARDRGEVKRNQPQHF.

This chain links TRBV5-1 with TRBJ1-1, with 12 bases matching TRBD1. This CDR3 region has 14 residues. The V gene end was trimmed by 2 bases and the J gene end by 7 bases; junction bases not matched to a gene: 3. CDR1 is SGHRS and CDR2 is YFSETQ in the germline V gene. The CDR3 DNA reads as TGCGCCAGCAGCTTAGGGACAGGGGGCTTTGAAGCTTTCTTT. It yields the protein CASSLGTGGFEAFF.

The rearrangement joins TRBV5-5 to TRBJ2-7; D is unclear. The CDR3 runs 11 residues. V was clipped by 3 bases and J by 0 bases, with 1 base between them. Germline CDR1 and CDR2: SGHKS and YYEKEE (reference sequence). CDR3 in DNA: TGTGCCAGCAGCTCCTCCTACGAGCAGTACGTC. Its translation is CASSSSYEQYV.

The V gene is TRBV11-1, the J gene TRBJ2-4; D might be TRBD1 (6 bases). This CDR3 contains 15 residues. Germline V gene data show CDR1 as SGHAT and CDR2 as FQDESV (reference sequence). V lost 5 bases to trimming and J lost 3 bases, with 14 bases between them. The CDR3 protein is CASSTQGWDKNIQYF. In DNA, the CDR3 is TGTGCCAGCAGCACCCAGGGGTGGGACAAAAACATTCAGTACTTC. The full variable domain, its missing parts supplied by reference TRBV11-1 and TRBJ2-4, is EAEVAQSPRYKITEKSQAVAFWCDPISGHATLYWYRQILGQGPELLVQFQDESVVDDSQLPKDRFSAERLKGVDSTLKIQPAELGDSAMYLCASSTQGWDKNIQYFGAGTRLSVL.

V gene TRBV9 combines with J gene TRBJ1-3; D call uncertain. The germline CDR1 and CDR2 sequences are SGDLS and YYNGEE. This CDR3 is built from 13 residues. Trimming shortened V by 5 bases and J by 3 bases, and 9 bases separated the two germline ends. The CDR3 is CASRGGDGNTIYF. The CDR3 DNA reads TGTGCCAGCAGGGGAGGTGATGGAAACACCATATATTTT.

The chain carries TRBV2 and TRBJ2-2; TRBD2 is a possible D gene (6 bases). The V and J ends lost 7 bases and 0 bases respectively, with 9 bases between them. The CDR3 is 14 residues long. In germline, CDR1 is SNHLY, CDR2 FYNNEI. Here the CDR3 reads CASKSSANTGELFF. CDR3 sequence (DNA): TGTGCCAGCAAATCTAGCGCGAACACCGGGGAGCTGTTTTTT.

The genes are TRBV5-1 and TRBJ2-2, with TRBD2 identical over 8 bases. The CDR3 runs 17 residues. Germline values: CDR1 SGHRS, CDR2 YFSETQ. Unmatched junction bases numbered 14, after V lost 5 bases and J lost 5 bases. The CDR3 sequence is CASSSLAGGMSTGELFF. CDR3 in DNA: TGCGCCAGCAGTTCTCTAGCGGGCGGAATGAGTACCGGGGAGCTGTTTTTT. Together with reference TRBV5-1 and TRBJ2-2, the CDR3 gives the full variable domain: KAGVTQTPRYLIKTRGQQVTLSCSPISGHRSVSWYQQTPGQGLQFLFEYFSETQRNKGNFPGRFSGRQFSNSRSEMNVSTLELGDSALYLCASSSLAGGMSTGELFFGEGSRLTVL.

J is TRBJ2-7 and V is TRBV28; 7 bases line up with TRBD2. With V trimmed by 6 bases and J by 3 bases, 5 bases remained unmatched. This CDR3 has 13 residues. CDR1 and CDR2 (germline): MDHEN, SYDVKM. The CDR3 DNA sequence: TGTGCCAGCAGAGCTAGCGGATTCTACGAGCAGTACTTC. Amino acid sequence: CASRASGFYEQYF.

This chain uses TRBV2 with TRBJ1-5; D gene uncertain. This CDR3 has 14 amino acids. Germline V CDR1 and CDR2: SNHLY, FYNNEI. Trimming stripped 6 bases from V and 3 bases from J, with 12 bases between. The CDR3 reads CASSYRRNNQPQHF. The DNA for the CDR3 is TGTGCCAGCAGCTATAGACGGAACAATCAGCCCCAGCATTTT. Together with reference TRBV2 and TRBJ1-5, the CDR3 gives the full variable domain: EPEVTQTPSHQVTQMGQEVILRCVPISNHLYFYWYRQILGQKVEFLVSFYNNEISEKSEIFDDQFSVERPDGSNFTLKIRSTKLEDSAMYFCASSYRRNNQPQHFGDGTRLSIL.

The chain uses TRBV4-2 and TRBJ2-3; TRBD2 matches 10 bases. Looked up from germline, CDR1 is LGHNA and CDR2 is YNFKEQ. This CDR3 has 16 residues. V shed 0 bases, J shed 5 bases, and the junction held 5 bases outside the gene matches. CDR3 region: CASSQDASGSQDTQYF. CDR3 nucleotides: TGTGCCAGCAGCCAAGACGCTAGCGGGAGTCAAGATACGCAGTATTTT.

V and J are TRBV25-1 and TRBJ1-3, with a possible D match to TRBD1 (6 bases). This CDR3 contains 14 residues. The V gene's germline CDR1 is MGHDK and CDR2 SYGVNS. Trimming took 3 bases from V and 3 from J, leaving 9 bases between them. CDR3 residues: CASSDRDIGNTIYF. The CDR3 nucleotides are TGTGCCAGCAGTGACCGGGACATTGGAAACACCATATATTTT.

The chain uses TRBV11-2 and TRBJ2-3; TRBD1 aligns across 8 bases. The trim removed 7 bases at V and 0 bases at J, leaving 0 bases unmatched. CDR1 and CDR2 from the germline V gene are SGHAT and FQNNGV. The CDR3 runs to 13 residues. This CDR3 is CASTGGSTDTQYF. CDR3 nucleotides: TGTGCCAGCACAGGGGGCAGCACAGATACGCAGTATTTT.

V gene TRBV28 combines with J gene TRBJ2-7; TRBD2 aligns across 8 bases. V dropped 2 bases and J dropped 6; count of bases not matched to a gene: 6. This CDR3 has 14 residues. Germline V gives CDR1 MDHEN, CDR2 SYDVKM. The CDR3 reads CASSLASGRLEQYF. The CDR3 DNA sequence: TGTGCCAGCAGTTTAGCGAGCGGGAGACTCGAGCAGTACTTC.

CDR3 DNA sequence: TGTGCCAGCAACCCTACCACAGATACGCAGTATTTT. Residues: CASNPTTDTQYF. The chain recombines TRBV28 with TRBJ2-3; D not certain. The CDR3 totals 12 residues. Trimming stripped 7 bases from V and 2 bases from J, with 7 bases between. CDR1 MDHEN and CDR2 SYDVKM come from the germline V gene.

V is TRBV28 and J is TRBJ2-1; 10 nucleotides match TRBD2. This CDR3 is 18 amino acids long. Germline values: CDR1 MDHEN, CDR2 SYDVKM. Losses at the gene ends were 5 bases for V and 5 bases for J; bases not matched to a gene: 15. The CDR3 region is CASSVRRRSSGRNNEQFF. DNA for the CDR3: TGTGCCAGCAGTGTACGACGGAGGAGTAGCGGGAGGAACAATGAGCAGTTCTTC.

The table lists this clone with a few counts. The chain recombines TRBV27 with TRBJ2-4; 8 bases are a match to TRBD2. J gave up 8 bases and V 3 bases, and 6 bases lay outside the gene matches. This CDR3 is 14 amino acids long. In germline, CDR1 is MNHEY, CDR2 SMNVEV (reference sequence). CDR3 region: CASSLSGRGYIQYF. CDR3 DNA sequence: TGTGCCAGCAGTTTGAGCGGGAGAGGGTACATTCAGTACTTC.

J is TRBJ2-1 and V is TRBV27; the match to TRBD2 covers 13 bases. J gave up 9 bases and V 3 bases, and 8 bases lay outside the gene matches. CDR1 MNHEY and CDR2 SMNVEV come from the germline V gene (reference sequence). CDR3 length: 16 residues. CDR3: CASSFPTSGGPGEQFF. The CDR3 region has the DNA TGTGCCAGCAGTTTCCCGACTAGCGGGGGGCCGGGTGAGCAGTTCTTC.